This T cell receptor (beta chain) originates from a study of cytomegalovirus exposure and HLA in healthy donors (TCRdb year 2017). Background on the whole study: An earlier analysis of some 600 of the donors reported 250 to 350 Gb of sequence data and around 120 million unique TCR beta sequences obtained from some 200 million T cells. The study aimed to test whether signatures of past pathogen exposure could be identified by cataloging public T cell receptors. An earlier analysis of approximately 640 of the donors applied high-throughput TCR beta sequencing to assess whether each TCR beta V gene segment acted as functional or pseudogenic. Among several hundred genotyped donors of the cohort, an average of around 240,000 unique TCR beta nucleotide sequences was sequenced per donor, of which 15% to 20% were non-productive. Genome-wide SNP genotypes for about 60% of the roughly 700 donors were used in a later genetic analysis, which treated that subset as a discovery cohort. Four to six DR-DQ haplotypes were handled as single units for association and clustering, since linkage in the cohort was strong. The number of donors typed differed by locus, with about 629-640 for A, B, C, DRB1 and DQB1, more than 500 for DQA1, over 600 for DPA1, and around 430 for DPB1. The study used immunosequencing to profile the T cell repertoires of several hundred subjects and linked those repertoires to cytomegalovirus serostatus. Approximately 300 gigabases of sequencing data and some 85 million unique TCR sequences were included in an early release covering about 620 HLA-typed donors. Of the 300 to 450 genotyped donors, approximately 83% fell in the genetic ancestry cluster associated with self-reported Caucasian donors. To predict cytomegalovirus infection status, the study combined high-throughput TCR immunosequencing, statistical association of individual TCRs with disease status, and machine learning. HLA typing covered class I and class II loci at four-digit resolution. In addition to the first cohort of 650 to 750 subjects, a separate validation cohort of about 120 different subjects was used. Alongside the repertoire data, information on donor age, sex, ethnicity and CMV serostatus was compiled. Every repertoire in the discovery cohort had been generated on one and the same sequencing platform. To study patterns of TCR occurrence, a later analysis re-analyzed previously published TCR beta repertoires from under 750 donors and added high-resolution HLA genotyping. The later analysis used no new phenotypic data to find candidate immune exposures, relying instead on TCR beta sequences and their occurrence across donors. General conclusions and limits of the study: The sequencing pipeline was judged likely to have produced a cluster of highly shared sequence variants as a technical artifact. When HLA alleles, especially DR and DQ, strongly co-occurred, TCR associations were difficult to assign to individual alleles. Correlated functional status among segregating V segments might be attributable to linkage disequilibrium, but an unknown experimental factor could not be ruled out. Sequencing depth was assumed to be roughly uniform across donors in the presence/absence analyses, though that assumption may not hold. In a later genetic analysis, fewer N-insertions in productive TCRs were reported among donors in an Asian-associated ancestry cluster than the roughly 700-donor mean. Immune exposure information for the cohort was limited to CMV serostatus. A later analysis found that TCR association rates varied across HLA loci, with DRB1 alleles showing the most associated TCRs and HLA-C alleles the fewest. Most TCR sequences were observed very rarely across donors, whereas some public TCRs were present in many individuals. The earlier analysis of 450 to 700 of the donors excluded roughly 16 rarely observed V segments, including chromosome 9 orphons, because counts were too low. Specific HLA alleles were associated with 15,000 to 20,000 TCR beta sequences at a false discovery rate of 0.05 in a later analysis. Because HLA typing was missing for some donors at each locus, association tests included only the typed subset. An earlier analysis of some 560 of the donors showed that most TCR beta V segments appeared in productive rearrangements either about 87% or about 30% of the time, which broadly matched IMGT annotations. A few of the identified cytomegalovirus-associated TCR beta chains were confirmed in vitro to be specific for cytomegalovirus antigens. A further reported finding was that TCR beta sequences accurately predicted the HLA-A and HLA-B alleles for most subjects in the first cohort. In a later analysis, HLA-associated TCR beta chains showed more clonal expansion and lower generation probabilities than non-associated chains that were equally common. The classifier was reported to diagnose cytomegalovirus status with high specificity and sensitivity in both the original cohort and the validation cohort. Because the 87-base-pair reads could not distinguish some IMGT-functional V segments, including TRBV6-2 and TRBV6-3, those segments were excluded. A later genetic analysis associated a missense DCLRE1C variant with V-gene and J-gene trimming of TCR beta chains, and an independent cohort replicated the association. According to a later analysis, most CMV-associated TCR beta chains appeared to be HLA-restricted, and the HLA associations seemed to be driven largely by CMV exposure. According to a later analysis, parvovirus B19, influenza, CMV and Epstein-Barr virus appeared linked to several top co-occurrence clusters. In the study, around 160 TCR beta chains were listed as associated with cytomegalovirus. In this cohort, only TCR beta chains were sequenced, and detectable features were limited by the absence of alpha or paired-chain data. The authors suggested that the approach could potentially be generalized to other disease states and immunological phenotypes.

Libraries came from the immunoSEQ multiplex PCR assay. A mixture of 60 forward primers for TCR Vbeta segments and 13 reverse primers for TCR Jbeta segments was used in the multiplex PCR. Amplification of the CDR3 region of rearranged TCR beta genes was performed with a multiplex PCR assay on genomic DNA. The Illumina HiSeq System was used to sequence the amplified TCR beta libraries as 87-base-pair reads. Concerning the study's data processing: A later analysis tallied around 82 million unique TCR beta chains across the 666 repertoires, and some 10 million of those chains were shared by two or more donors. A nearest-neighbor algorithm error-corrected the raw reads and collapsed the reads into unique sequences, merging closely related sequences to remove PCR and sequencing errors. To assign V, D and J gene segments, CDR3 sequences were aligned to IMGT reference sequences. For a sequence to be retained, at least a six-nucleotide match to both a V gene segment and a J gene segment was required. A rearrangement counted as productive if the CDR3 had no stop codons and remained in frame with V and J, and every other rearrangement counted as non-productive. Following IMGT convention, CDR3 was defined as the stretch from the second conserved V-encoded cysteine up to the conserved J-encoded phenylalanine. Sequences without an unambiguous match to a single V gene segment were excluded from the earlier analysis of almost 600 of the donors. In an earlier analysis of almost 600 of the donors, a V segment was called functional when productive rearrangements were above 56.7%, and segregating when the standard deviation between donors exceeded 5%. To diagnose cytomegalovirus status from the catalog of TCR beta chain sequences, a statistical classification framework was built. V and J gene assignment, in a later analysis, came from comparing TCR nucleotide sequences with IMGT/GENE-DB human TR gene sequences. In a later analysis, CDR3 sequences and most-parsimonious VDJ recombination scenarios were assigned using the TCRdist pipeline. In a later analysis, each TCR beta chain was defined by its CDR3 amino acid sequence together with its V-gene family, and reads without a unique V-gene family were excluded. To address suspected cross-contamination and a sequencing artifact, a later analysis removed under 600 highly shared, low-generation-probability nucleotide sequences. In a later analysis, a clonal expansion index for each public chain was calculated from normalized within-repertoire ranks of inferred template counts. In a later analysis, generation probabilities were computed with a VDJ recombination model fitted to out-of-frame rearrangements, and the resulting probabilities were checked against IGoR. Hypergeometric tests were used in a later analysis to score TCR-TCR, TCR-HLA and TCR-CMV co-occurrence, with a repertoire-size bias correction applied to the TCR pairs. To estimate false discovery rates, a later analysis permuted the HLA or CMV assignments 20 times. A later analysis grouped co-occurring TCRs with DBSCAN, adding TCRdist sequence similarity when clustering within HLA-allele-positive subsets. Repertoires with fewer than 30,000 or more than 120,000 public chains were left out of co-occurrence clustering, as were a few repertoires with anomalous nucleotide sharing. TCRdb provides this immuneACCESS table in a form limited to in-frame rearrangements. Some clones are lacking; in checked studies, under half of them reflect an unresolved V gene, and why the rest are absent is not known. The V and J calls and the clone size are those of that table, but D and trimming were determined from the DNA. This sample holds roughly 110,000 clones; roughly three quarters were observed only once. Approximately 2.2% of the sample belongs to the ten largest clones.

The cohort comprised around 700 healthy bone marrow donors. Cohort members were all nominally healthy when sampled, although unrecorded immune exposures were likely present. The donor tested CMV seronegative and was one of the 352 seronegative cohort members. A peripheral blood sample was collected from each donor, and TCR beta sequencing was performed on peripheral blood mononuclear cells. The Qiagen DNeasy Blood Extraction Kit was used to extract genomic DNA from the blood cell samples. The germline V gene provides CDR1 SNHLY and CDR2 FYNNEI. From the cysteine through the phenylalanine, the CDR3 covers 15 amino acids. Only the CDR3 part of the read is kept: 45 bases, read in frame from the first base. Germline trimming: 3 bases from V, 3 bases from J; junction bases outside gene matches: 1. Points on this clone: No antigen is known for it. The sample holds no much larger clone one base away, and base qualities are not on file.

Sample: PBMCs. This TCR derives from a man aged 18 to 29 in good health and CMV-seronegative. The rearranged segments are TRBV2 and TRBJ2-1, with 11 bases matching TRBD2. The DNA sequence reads TGTGCCAGCAGTGAGCTAGCGGGGGGCTACAATGAGCAGTTCTTC. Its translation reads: CASSELAGGYNEQFF.